This TCR beta chain was sequenced in a study of blood T cell repertoires in COVID-19 (TCRdb year 2020). For the wider study: Samples from collaborators originated in the United States, Italy and Spain and spanned both the acute and convalescent phases of COVID-19. The material from the prospective study consisted of cDNA or gDNA derived from T cells, B-cell-depleted T cells, or PBMCs. Deeply sampled blood TCRbeta repertoires from subjects exposed to, actively infected with, or recovered from COVID-19 were included in the dataset. The repertoires were released in a freely available public database intended as a resource for research on the immune response to SARS-CoV-2. The samples were drawn from two sources: the first 160 participants of the ongoing ImmuneRACE study, and 1,200 or so subjects contributed by 6 global collaborators. A de-identified subject ID, COVID-19 status, age in years and sex were almost always included in the sample metadata. HLA class I and class II types, where available, came from metadata supplied by the sample provider rather than from assay-based typing.

The CDR3 goes from the cysteine to the phenylalanine over 17 residues. The retained sequence is limited to the CDR3, 51 bases, with the frame set at the first base. The junction shows trimming of 5 bases on V and 1 base on J, and the gene matches do not reach 14 bases of it. CDR1 is given as SEHNR and CDR2 as FQNEAQ, both from the germline V gene (reference sequence). Summary of the overall study and its limitations: The quantity of clinical and demographic metadata differed by source and by participant and was supplied without curation.

The immunoSEQ Assay, a bias-controlled multiplex PCR, was used to amplify TCRbeta CDR3 regions from genomic DNA. The source study handled its data this way. The number of nucleated cells in each sample was estimated from the amplification of reference gene primers within the assay. To quantify the absolute abundance of each unique TCRbeta CDR3 rearrangement, sequence reads were collapsed and filtered. For each sample, productive Simpson clonality was calculated as the square root of Simpson's diversity index across productive rearrangements. Held by TCRdb, this immuneACCESS table contains in-frame sequences only and omits some clones. Under half of the omission traces to an unresolved V gene where checked; the cause of the rest is unknown. V, J and clone size derive from that table, while D and trimming were established from the DNA sequence. The sample table shows roughly 190,000 clones, and roughly 82% are seen once. The ten largest account for roughly 10% of the sample.

As regards this clone: The clone's antigen remains unknown. Base qualities are not at hand, and no much larger clone is one base apart.

Enrolling through a virtual design, the prospective study's participants ranged in age from about 18 to 100 years and lived across roughly 24 United States geographic areas. In the prospective study, cohorts were assigned on the basis of participant-reported clinical history obtained from a screening survey and a study questionnaire. Recovered participants in ImmuneRACE Cohort 3 were defined as having two consecutive negative NP/OP PCR tests, clearance from a healthcare professional, or resolution of symptoms. In the prospective study, mobile phlebotomists collected whole blood, serum and a nasopharyngeal or oropharyngeal swab from each participant. Prospective study participants could optionally give additional blood draws and questionnaires over a roughly two-month period. Blood samples from the prospective study were shipped frozen or at room temperature prior to DNA extraction.

The sequence came from a middle-aged man who had recovered from COVID-19. The sequence is built from TRBV7-9 and TRBJ2-7; TRBD1 aligns with 7 central bases. Sample: PBMCs or T cells enriched from blood (not recorded which). The nucleotide sequence reads as follows: TGTGCCAGCAGCCCGCCCGCACAGGGGCCATCTTCCTACGAGCAGTACTTC. The translation is CASSPPAQGPSSYEQYF.